This T cell receptor (beta chain) stems from a study of read filtering for tumor transcriptome and immune sequencing. Molecular barcoded adaptors covering alpha/delta and beta/gamma chains were used on 400 ng RNA. TCRdb re-analysed the reads in MiXCR, keeping a single row per CDR3 protein. This table holds approximately 24,000 distinct CDR3 sequences, about 22% found once. Germline CDR1 MDHEN, CDR2 SYDVKM. Trimming cost V 8 bases and J 1 base, with 5 bases left between them. The CDR3 has 11 amino acids. Sequencing was performed on a population of CD138-negative cells sorted from bone marrow. This receptor was obtained from a donor at least 40 years old with multiple myeloma. The chain uses TRBV28 and TRBJ1-2, with no clear D. In DNA, the CDR3 is TGTGCCAGCCGCCGTAACTATGGCTACACCTTC. This codes for CASRRNYGYTF.